This entry concerns a single TCR beta chain. Antigen: not known. This entry is derived from a study of type 1 regulatory T cells. Study in general: This in vitro CD4 product, T-allo10, is enriched for Tr1 cells and alloantigen-specific.

TCRdb re-derived calls from the reads in MiXCR, one entry per CDR3 protein. The table has approximately 6,000 distinct CDR3 sequences, around a third seen once; the top ten hold 20% to 30%. Study-wide results and caveats: Compared with non-Tr1 cells, Tr1 cells showed a narrower TCR repertoire.

V gave up 7 bases and J gave up 1 base, with 12 bases separating them. Germline values: CDR1 SGDLS, CDR2 YYNGEE. The CDR3 is 14 amino acids. The chain uses TRBV9 and TRBJ1-3; TRBD1 might be the D (5 bases). Specimen: cultured type 1 regulatory T (Tr1) cells, either the whole culture or a sorted fraction (not recorded which). The receptor was isolated from a human donor in good health. CDR3 in DNA: TGTGCCAGCGGGGCGGGTATTTCTGGAAACACCATATATTTT. The encoded protein is CASGAGISGNTIYF.